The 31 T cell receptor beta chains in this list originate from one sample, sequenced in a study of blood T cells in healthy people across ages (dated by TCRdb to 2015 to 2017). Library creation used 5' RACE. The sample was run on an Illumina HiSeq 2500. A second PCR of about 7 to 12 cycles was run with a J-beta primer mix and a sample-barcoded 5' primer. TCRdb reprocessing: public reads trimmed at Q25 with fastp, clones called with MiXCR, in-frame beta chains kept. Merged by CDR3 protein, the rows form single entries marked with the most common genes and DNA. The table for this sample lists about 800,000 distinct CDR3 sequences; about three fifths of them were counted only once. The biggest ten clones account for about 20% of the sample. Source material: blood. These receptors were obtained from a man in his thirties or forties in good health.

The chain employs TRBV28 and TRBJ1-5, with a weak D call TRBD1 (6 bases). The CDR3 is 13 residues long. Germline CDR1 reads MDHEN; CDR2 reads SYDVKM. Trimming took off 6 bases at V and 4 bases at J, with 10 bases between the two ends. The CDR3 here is CASSDRFNQPQHF. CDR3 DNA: TGTGCCAGCAGCGACAGGTTTAATCAGCCCCAGCATTTT.

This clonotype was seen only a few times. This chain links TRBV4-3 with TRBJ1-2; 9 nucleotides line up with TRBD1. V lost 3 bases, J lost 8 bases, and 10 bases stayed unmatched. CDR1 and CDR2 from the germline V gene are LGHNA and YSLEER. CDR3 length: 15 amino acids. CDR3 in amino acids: CASSHLGRQGGGYTF. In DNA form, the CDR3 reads TGCGCCAGCAGCCACCTTGGTCGACAGGGGGGCGGCTACACCTTC.

Here the CDR3 DNA reads TGTGCCAGCAGCCAAGATGCCGGACTTTCGACAGAGGATGAGCAGTTCTTC. Protein: CASSQDAGLSTEDEQFF. The chain has TRBV14 and TRBJ2-1; TRBD1 or TRBD2 may be the D gene (5 bases each). This CDR3 comprises 17 residues. V lost 0 bases to trimming and J lost 8 bases, with 20 bases between them. The germline CDR1 and CDR2 sequences are SGHDN and FVKESK.

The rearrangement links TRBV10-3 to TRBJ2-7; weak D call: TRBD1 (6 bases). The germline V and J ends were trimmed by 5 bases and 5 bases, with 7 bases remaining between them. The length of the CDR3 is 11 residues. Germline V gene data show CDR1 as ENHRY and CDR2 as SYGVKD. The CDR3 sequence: CAISRTDEQYF. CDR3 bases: TGTGCCATCAGTCGGACAGACGAGCAGTACTTC.

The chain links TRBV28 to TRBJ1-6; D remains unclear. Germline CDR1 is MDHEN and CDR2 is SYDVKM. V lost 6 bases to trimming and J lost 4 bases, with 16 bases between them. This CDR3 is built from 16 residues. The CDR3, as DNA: TGTGCCAGCAGCAGCCGATGGATGGAATATAATTCACCCCTCCACTTT. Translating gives CASSSRWMEYNSPLHF.

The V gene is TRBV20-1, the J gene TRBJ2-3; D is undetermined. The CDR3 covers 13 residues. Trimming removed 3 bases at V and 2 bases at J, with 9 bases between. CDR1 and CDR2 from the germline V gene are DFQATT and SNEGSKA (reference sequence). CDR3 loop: CSARNWVTDTQYF. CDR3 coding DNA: TGCAGTGCTAGGAACTGGGTCACAGATACGCAGTATTTT.

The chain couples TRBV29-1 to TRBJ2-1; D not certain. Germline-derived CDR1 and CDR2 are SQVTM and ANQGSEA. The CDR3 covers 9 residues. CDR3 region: CNTPNEQFF. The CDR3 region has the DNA TGCAACACTCCAAATGAGCAGTTCTTC.

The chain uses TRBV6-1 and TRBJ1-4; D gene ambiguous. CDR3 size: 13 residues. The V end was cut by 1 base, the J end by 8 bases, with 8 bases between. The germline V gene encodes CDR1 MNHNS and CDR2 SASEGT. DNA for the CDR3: TGTGCCAGCAGTGAAGACATAGGCGAAAAACTGTTTTTT. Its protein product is CASSEDIGEKLFF.

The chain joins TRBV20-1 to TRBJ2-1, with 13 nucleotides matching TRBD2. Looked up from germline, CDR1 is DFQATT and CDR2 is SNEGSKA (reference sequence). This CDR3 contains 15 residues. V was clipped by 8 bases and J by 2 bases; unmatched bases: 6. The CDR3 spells CSIPTSGRPYNEQFF. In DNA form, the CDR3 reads TGCAGTATTCCGACTAGCGGGAGGCCCTACAATGAGCAGTTCTTC.

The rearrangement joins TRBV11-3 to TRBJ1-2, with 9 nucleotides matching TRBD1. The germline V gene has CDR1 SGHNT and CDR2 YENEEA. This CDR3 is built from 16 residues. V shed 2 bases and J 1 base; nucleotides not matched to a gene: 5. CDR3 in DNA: TGTGCCAGCAGCTTACCCTTGACAGGGGGTAACTATGGCTACACCTTC. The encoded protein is CASSLPLTGGNYGYTF.

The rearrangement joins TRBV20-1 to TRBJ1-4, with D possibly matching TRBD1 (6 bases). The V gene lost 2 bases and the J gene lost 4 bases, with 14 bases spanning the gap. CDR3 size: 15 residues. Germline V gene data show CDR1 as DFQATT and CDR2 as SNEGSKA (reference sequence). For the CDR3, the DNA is TGCAGTGCTAGAAGGTCCAGGGGCGGTAATGAAAAACTGTTTTTT. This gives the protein CSARRSRGGNEKLFF.

The CDR3 here is CSAMDTKTSLYEQYF. The CDR3 DNA sequence: TGCAGTGCTATGGACACCAAGACTAGCCTCTACGAGCAGTACTTC. The V call is TRBV20-1, the J call TRBJ2-7, with 7 positions matching TRBD2. This CDR3 spans 15 amino acids. With V trimmed by 4 bases and J by 3 bases, 12 bases remained unmatched. Germline CDR1 reads DFQATT; CDR2 reads SNEGSKA (reference sequence).

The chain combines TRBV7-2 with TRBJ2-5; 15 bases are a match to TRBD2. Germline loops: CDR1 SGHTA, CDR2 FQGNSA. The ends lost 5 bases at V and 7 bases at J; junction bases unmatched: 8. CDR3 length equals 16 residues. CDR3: CASSTRTSGGAGTQYF. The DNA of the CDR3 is TGTGCCAGCAGCACCCGGACTAGCGGGGGGGCGGGGACCCAGTACTTC.

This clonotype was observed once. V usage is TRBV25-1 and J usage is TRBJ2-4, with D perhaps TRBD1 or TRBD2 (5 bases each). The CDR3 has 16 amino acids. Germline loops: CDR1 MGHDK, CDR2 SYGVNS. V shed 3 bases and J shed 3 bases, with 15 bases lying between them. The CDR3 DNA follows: TGTGCCAGCAGTGAGACCAGGGCACGGGGCAAAAACATTCAGTACTTC. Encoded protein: CASSETRARGKNIQYF.

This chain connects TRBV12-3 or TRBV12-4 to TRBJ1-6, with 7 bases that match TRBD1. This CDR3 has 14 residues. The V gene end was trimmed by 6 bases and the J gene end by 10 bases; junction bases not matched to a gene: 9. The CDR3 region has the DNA TGTGCCAGCAGCCTGACAGGGCATGTCTCACCCCTCCACTTT. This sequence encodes CASSLTGHVSPLHF.

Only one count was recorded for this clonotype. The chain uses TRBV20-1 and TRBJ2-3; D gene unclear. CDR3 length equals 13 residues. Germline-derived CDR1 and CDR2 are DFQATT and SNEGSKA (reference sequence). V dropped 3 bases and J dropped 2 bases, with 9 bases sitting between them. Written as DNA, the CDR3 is TGCAGTGCTAGTGGGCGGACCACAGATACGCAGTATTTT. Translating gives CSASGRTTDTQYF.

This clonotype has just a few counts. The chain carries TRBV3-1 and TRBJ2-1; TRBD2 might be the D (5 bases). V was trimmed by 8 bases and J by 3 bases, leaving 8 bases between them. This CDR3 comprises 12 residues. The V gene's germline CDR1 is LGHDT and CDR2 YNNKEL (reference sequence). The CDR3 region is CASGSNYNEQFF. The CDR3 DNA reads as TGTGCCAGCGGGAGTAACTACAATGAGCAGTTCTTC.

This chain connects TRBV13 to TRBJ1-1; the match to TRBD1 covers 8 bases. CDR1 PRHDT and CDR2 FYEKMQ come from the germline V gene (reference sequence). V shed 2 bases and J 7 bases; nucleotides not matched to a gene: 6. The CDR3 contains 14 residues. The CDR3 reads CASSLFQGAYEAFF. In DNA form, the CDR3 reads TGTGCCAGCAGCTTATTCCAGGGGGCTTATGAAGCTTTCTTT.

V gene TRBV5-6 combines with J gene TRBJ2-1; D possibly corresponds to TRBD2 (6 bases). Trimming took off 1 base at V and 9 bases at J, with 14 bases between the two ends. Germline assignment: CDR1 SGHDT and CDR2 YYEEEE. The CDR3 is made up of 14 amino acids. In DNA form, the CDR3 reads TGTGCCAGCAGCTTGTCAGGGAGGATAGGTGAGCAGTTCTTC. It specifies CASSLSGRIGEQFF.

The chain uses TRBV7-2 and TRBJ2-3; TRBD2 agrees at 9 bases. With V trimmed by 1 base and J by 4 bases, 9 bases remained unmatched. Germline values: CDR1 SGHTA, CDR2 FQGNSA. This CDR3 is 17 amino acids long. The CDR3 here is CASSLVPAGGPSDTQYF. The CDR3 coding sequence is TGTGCCAGCAGCTTAGTCCCGGCGGGAGGGCCCTCAGATACGCAGTATTTT.

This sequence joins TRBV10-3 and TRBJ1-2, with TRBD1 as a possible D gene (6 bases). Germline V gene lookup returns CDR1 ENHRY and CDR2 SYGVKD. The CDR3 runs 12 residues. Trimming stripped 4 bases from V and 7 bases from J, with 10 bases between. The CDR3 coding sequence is TGTGCCATCAGTGGCACAGGGAGTGGCTACACCTTC. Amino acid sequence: CAISGTGSGYTF.

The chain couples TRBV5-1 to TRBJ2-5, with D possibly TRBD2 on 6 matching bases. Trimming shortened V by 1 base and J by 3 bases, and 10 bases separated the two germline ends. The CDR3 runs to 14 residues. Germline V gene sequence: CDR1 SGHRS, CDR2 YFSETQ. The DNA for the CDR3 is TGCGCCAGCAGCTTGTCTAGCGTTGAAGAGACCCAGTACTTC. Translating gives CASSLSSVEETQYF.

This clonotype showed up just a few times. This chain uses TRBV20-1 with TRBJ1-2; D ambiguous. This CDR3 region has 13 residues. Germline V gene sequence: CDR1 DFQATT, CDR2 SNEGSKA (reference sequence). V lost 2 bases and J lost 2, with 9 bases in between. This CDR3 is CSARLDRNYGYTF. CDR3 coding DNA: TGCAGTGCTAGACTAGACCGAAACTATGGCTACACCTTC.

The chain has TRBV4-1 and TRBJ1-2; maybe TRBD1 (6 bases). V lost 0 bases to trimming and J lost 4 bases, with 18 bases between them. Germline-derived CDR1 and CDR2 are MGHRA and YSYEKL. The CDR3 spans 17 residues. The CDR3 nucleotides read TGCGCCAGCAGCCAAGATTTTCTCACCGTAGGGGGCTATGGCTACACCTTC. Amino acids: CASSQDFLTVGGYGYTF.

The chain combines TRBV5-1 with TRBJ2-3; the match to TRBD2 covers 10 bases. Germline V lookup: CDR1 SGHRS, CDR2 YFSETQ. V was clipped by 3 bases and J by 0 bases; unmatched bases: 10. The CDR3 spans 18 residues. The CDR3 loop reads CASSYRTSGTTSTDTQYF. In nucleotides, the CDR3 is TGCGCCAGCAGCTACAGGACTAGCGGAACTACTAGCACAGATACGCAGTATTTT.

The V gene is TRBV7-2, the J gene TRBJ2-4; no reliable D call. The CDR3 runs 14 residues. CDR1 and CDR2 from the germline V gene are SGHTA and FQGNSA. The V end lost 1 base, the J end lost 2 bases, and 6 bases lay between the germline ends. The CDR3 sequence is CASSLGSTKNIQYF. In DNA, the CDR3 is TGTGCCAGCAGCTTAGGGTCTACCAAAAACATTCAGTACTTC.

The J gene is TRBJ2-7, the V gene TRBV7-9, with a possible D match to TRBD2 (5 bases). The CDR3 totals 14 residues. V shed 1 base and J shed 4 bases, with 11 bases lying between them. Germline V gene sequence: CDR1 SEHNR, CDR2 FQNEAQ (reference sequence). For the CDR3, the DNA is TGTGCCAGCAGCTTAGGCGGGCTAGTGTACGAGCAGTACTTC. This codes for CASSLGGLVYEQYF.

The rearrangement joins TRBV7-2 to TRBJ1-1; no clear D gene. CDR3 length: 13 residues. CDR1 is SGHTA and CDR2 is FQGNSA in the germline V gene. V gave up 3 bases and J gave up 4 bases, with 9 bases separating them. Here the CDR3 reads CASSFTESTEAFF. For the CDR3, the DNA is TGTGCCAGCAGCTTTACAGAGAGCACTGAAGCTTTCTTT.

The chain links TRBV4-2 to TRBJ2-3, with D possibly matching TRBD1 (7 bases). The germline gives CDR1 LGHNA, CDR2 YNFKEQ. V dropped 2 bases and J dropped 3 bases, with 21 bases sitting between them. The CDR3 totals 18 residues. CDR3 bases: TGTGCCAGCAGCCAATTAGGAGGGACAGATCTCCCGACAGATACGCAGTATTTT. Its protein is CASSQLGGTDLPTDTQYF.

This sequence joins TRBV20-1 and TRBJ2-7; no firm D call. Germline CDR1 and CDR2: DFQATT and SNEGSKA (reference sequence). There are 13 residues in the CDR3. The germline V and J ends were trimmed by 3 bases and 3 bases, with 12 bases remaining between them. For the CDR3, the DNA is TGCAGTGCTAGCGATCGGGCGAGCTACGAGCAGTACTTC. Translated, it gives CSASDRASYEQYF.

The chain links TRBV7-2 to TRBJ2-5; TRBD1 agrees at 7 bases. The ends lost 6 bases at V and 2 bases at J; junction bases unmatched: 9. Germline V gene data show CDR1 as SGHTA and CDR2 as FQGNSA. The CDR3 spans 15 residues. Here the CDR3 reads CASSPSGTVQETQYF. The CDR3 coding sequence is TGTGCCAGCAGTCCATCCGGGACAGTTCAAGAGACCCAGTACTTC.